This T cell receptor (beta chain) was sequenced in a study of T-cell memory formation after mild COVID-19. Findings of the study overall: A second wave expanding day 15 to 37 was CD4+-biased; contracting clones were balanced. Among clones peaking at day 37 in the second wave, SARS-CoV-2 specificity remained unconfirmed. Prior to infection, memory already included some responding clones, suggesting cross-reactive memory joined.

Details on this clonotype: Antigen specificity is unknown.

Each CDR3 protein gets one entry after TCRdb re-called the 5' RACE reads with MiXCR. This table holds 150,000 to 200,000 distinct CDR3 sequences, about a third found once. Material: PBMCs or a T cell subset sorted from them (not recorded which). The clonotype comes from an adult woman who had mild COVID-19 (a few samples of this study predate the infection). Cell type and time point are not known.

The CDR3 reads CASSVGRGTSARTDTQYF. The CDR3 DNA reads as TGTGCCAGCAGCGTAGGACGTGGGACTAGCGCGAGGACAGATACGCAGTATTTT. The rearrangement links TRBV9 to TRBJ2-3, with 10 bases that match TRBD2. The CDR3 runs to 18 residues. CDR1 is SGDLS and CDR2 is YYNGEE in the germline V gene. Trimming removed 0 bases from V and 3 bases from J; junction bases left unmatched: 10. Looking up the rest from reference TRBV9 and TRBJ2-3 gives the full variable domain: DSGVTQTPKHLITATGQRVTLRCSPRSGDLSVYWYQQSLDQGLQFLIQYYNGEERAKGNILERFSAQQFPDLHSELNLSSLELGDSALYFCASSVGRGTSARTDTQYFGPGTRLTVL.